This T cell receptor beta chain was recorded in a study of T cell responses to AZD1222 COVID-19 vaccine. Study-wide findings and caveats: Spike was spanned by vaccine-associated CD4 TCRs, which were dominant at 160-218 and 743-854. Repertoires were obtained solely post-peak T cell response. A rise in Spike-specific TCR breadth and depth followed two AZD1222 doses. White British ancestry dominated among donors, who included more females, and clonal diversity was possibly underestimated.

Data came from immunoSEQ multiplex PCR; TCRdb stores just in-frame clones and leaves some out. The table lists around 120,000 clones, 70% to 90% of them singletons, with roughly 2.3% in the top ten. CDR1 MDHEN and CDR2 SYDVKM come from the germline V gene. V lost 10 bases and J lost 7; bases outside the gene matches: 4. The CDR3 has 12 residues. With regard to this clone: Its antigen is undetermined.

Sequences were derived from peripheral blood, sampled on day 0 of AZD1222 vaccination. The chain links TRBV28 to TRBJ1-6; TRBD1 matches 7 bases. The clonotype was recovered from an adult in good health. The CDR3 DNA follows: TGTGCCACCTGGGACAGAAATTCACCCCTCCACTTT. Translating it yields CATWDRNSPLHF.